This entry is about one TCR beta chain. This clone's antigen is unknown. No per-base quality is available; no much larger clone lies one base away. The sample is drawn from a study of OX40 agonist ivuxolimab in advanced cancers. General notes on the study: Ivuxolimab was an agonistic, fully human IgG2 monoclonal antibody directed against OX40 (CD134), a costimulatory receptor. Intravenous ivuxolimab was administered to patients every 2 weeks at six dose levels: 0.01, 0.1, 0.3, 1.5, 3 and 10 mg/kg. Of the roughly 51 dose-escalation patients, hepatocellular carcinoma was present in about 20, melanoma in around 15, renal cell carcinoma in 9 and head and neck cancer in 9. A male proportion of roughly 80% and a mean age of 60 years, ranging from 23 to 79, were recorded for the dose-escalation cohort. Prior anti-PD-1, anti-PD-L1 or anti-CTLA-4 therapy was permitted, and roughly two fifths of dose-escalation patients had received checkpoint inhibitors. Three dose-escalation patients achieved partial responses, one with hepatocellular carcinoma and two with cutaneous melanoma. The point of sequencing TCRbeta in the periphery was to test whether ivuxolimab changed TCR sequence diversity and drove clonal T-cell expansion. The monotherapy dose-escalation portion (N ≈ 57 patients) of the phase I ivuxolimab trial is reported in the paper. Findings and caveats that apply to the study as a whole: Antigen specificity was not determined for the clonally expanded peripheral T cells. Partial responders in the 0.1-3.0 mg/kg groups had among the lowest normalized peripheral clonal expansion, especially among CD8+ T cells. At doses of 0.1 to 3.0 mg/kg, clonal expansion of both CD4+ and CD8+ blood T cells was observed from baseline to week 6. After ivuxolimab, more expanded clones were found on average in CD8+ T cells than in CD4+ T cells. Low levels of normalized T-cell clonal expansion were also shown by some nonresponding patients.

Genomic DNA was isolated from the sorted cells so that the TCRbeta CDR3 region could be sequenced. The immunoSEQ Assay was used to sequence the TCRbeta CDR3 regions. TCRdb's version of the immuneACCESS table is confined to in-frame rearrangements and falls short of the full clone set. An unresolved V gene accounts for under half of the shortfall where checked; the remainder is of unknown origin. The sample table holds 70,000 or so clones, of which approximately 90% were seen once. Of the sample, more than 7.5% falls within the top ten clones. The trial excluded patients who had a history of autoimmune disease or who were on systemic immunosuppression. Peripheral blood for TCR sequencing was collected from all dose cohorts at baseline, on cycle 4 day 1, and on cycle 7 day 1. Samples were obtained from an open-label, multicenter, first-in-human phase I dose-escalation trial of ivuxolimab. The trial enrolled adults with locally advanced or metastatic head and neck squamous cell, hepatocellular, melanoma or renal cell carcinoma. CD4+ and CD8+ T cells were sorted separately from peripheral blood before TCR sequencing.

From a lookup of the germline V gene, CDR1 and CDR2 are SNHLY and FYNNEI. V is reduced by 3 bases and J by 1 base, leaving a spacing of 10 bases between them. The CDR3 holds 15 amino acids from the cysteine to the phenylalanine. The retained sequence is limited to the CDR3, 45 bases, with the frame set at the first base. Specimen: CD4+ or CD8+ T cells sorted from blood, collected in a trial of the OX40 agonist ivuxolimab. This sequence originates from an adult with an advanced solid tumor such as melanoma, head and neck, liver or kidney cancer. In this chain, TRBV2 is recombined with TRBJ1-3, with the D gene uncertain. The CDR3 reads as follows: CASSESILSGNTIYF. In nucleotide form, the sequence is TGTGCCAGCAGTGAGTCGATCCTATCTGGAAACACCATATATTTT.